The 25 T cell receptor beta chains below come from one sample, sequenced in a study of cytomegalovirus exposure and HLA in healthy donors. PCR involved 60 Vbeta and 13 Jbeta primers. Measured with immunoSEQ multiplex PCR; TCRdb has only the in-frame clones, and not every one. The table includes 150,000 to 200,000 clones, 60% to 80% detected once. The specimen was PBMCs. The source is a woman aged 50 to 60 in good health and CMV-seropositive.

The chain is built from TRBV19 and TRBJ2-5, with D maybe TRBD2 (6 bases). Germline assignment: CDR1 LNHDA and CDR2 SQIVND (reference sequence). The CDR3 runs to 18 residues. The V end lost 6 bases, the J end lost 4 bases, and 27 bases lay between the germline ends. CDR3 sequence: CASSERFNSGGQRETQYF. The CDR3 DNA reads TGTGCCAGTAGCGAACGCTTTAATAGCGGCGGGCAGAGAGAGACCCAGTACTTC.

The chain employs TRBV15 and TRBJ2-7, with 8 bases aligning to TRBD1. The CDR3 consists of 14 residues. The trim removed 3 bases at V and 3 bases at J, leaving 4 bases unmatched. In germline, CDR1 is LNHNV, CDR2 YYDKDF (reference sequence). DNA of the CDR3: TGTGCCACCAGCAGTCGTGGACAGGGCTACGAGCAGTACTTC. It specifies CATSSRGQGYEQYF. The whole variable domain, filled in from reference TRBV15 and TRBJ2-7, reads DAMVIQNPRYQVTQFGKPVTLSCSQTLNHNVMYWYQQKSSQAPKLLFHYYDKDFNNEADTPDNFQSRRPNTSFCFLDIRSPGLGDTAMYLCATSSRGQGYEQYFGPGTRLTVT.

The chain links TRBV7-8 to TRBJ2-7, with D possibly being TRBD1 (6 bases). CDR1 is SGHVS, CDR2 FQNEAQ, per germline. V dropped 6 bases and J dropped 1 base, with 7 bases sitting between them. This CDR3 contains 12 residues. CDR3 region: CASSTGSYEQYF. The CDR3 coding sequence is TGTGCCAGCAGTACAGGGTCCTACGAGCAGTACTTC.

CDR3 sequence (DNA): TGCGCCAGCAGTCAAAGGACAGGGGGGGACTATGGCTACACCTTC. Its translation is CASSQRTGGDYGYTF. This chain joins TRBV23-1 and TRBJ1-2; 10 bases are a match to TRBD1. TRBV23-1 is annotated as an ORF whose role is uncertain. CDR3 length equals 15 residues. V lost 2 bases, J lost 3 bases, and 3 bases stayed unmatched.

CDR3 bases: TGTGCCAGCAGCCCGACAGGGGAAGGGCCCCAGCATTTT. Amino acids: CASSPTGEGPQHF. This chain uses TRBV9 with TRBJ1-5; 8 bases agree with TRBD1. CDR1 and CDR2 from the germline V gene are SGDLS and YYNGEE. The length of the CDR3 is 13 residues. With 4 bases clipped from V and 9 bases from J, the junction kept 6 bases outside the gene matches.

The V call is TRBV2, the J call TRBJ1-5, with 7 bases fitting TRBD1. V was clipped by 4 bases and J by 4 bases; unmatched bases: 7. CDR3 length equals 15 residues. Germline V gives CDR1 SNHLY, CDR2 FYNNEI. The CDR3 nucleotides read TGTGCCAGCAGTGTTGACAGGGTCCGGAATCAGCCCCAGCATTTT. This gives the protein CASSVDRVRNQPQHF.

The chain combines TRBV20-1 with TRBJ1-2, with no clear D. The V end was cut by 3 bases, the J end by 6 bases, with 8 bases between. Germline-derived CDR1 and CDR2 are DFQATT and SNEGSKA (reference sequence). This CDR3 is 11 amino acids long. DNA for the CDR3: TGCAGTGCTAGCGGGTGGGATGGCTACACCTTC. Translated, it gives CSASGWDGYTF.

This clone has a handful of counts. This rearrangement joins TRBV7-3 to TRBJ2-1, with D possibly being TRBD2 (6 bases). CDR1 is SGHTA and CDR2 is FQGTGA in the germline V gene. The CDR3 spans 13 residues. Trimming cost V 3 bases and J 7 bases, with 10 bases left between them. The CDR3 loop is CASSFAGWNEQFF. Here the CDR3 DNA reads TGTGCCAGCAGCTTCGCGGGATGGAATGAGCAGTTCTTC.

The chain uses TRBV12-5 and TRBJ1-2; D might be TRBD1 (6 bases). The CDR3 is made up of 13 amino acids. From germline, CDR1 is LGHNT and CDR2 FRNRAP. Trimming shortened V by 5 bases and J by 0 bases, and 7 bases separated the two germline ends. The CDR3 nucleotides are TGTGCTAGTGGTGGACAGTCTAACTATGGCTACACCTTC. Encoded protein: CASGGQSNYGYTF.

The rearrangement links TRBV4-1 to TRBJ2-7, with 11 bases aligning to TRBD2. CDR3 size: 16 residues. J lost 5 bases, V lost 4 bases, and 10 bases had no gene match. Per the germline V gene, CDR1 is MGHRA and CDR2 is YSYEKL. The CDR3 is CASSRQLAGDLHEQYF. The CDR3 DNA reads as TGCGCCAGCAGCCGCCAACTAGCGGGAGACCTCCACGAGCAGTACTTC.

This sequence joins TRBV4-3 and TRBJ2-7; D may be TRBD1 (5 bases). The germline V gene encodes CDR1 LGHNA and CDR2 YSLEER. This CDR3 comprises 14 residues. The V end was cut by 1 base, the J end by 3 bases, with 10 bases between. CDR3 nucleotides: TGCGCCAGCAGCCAAGTATATGACAGCTACGAGCAGTACTTC. Translating it yields CASSQVYDSYEQYF.

The chain couples TRBV18 to TRBJ2-7, with 9 bases fitting TRBD1. The CDR3 runs 14 residues. Unmatched junction bases numbered 4, after V lost 5 bases and J lost 2 bases. Germline V gene data show CDR1 as KGHSH and CDR2 as LQKENI. Here the CDR3 reads CASSSRDRAYEQYF. CDR3 nucleotide sequence: TGTGCCAGCTCATCCCGGGACAGGGCCTACGAGCAGTACTTC.

The V and J genes are TRBV4-3 and TRBJ1-2; no reliable D call. CDR3 length: 16 residues. Germline lookup yields CDR1 LGHNA and CDR2 YSLEER. Trimming pared 5 bases from V and 2 bases from J, leaving 18 bases between. The CDR3 sequence: CASSLMEEGLNYGYTF. The CDR3 DNA reads as TGCGCCAGCAGCTTAATGGAAGAGGGTCTAAACTATGGCTACACCTTC.

The rearrangement uses TRBV6-5 and TRBJ2-1, with 7 bases that match TRBD2. In germline, CDR1 is MNHEY, CDR2 SVGAGI. Unmatched junction bases numbered 5, after V lost 0 bases and J lost 9 bases. The CDR3 runs 14 residues. CDR3 DNA: TGTGCCAGCAGTTACTCGCGGGAGCGGCTTGAGCAGTTCTTC. Translating gives CASSYSRERLEQFF.

The chain couples TRBV6-4 to TRBJ1-4; D remains unclear. V was pared by 5 bases and J by 1 base, with 23 bases between. The germline V gene has CDR1 MRHNA and CDR2 SNTAGT. CDR3 length equals 19 residues. The CDR3 DNA sequence: TGTGCCAGCAGTAAGTTGAGGAAGGCGGGTCGCGGAACTAATGAAAAACTGTTTTTT. Translated: CASSKLRKAGRGTNEKLFF.

The chain combines TRBV5-1 with TRBJ2-1; D may be TRBD1 (5 bases). The CDR3 is made up of 14 amino acids. The V end lost 1 base, the J end lost 6 bases, and 11 bases lay between the germline ends. Per germline, CDR1 SGHRS and CDR2 YFSETQ. DNA for the CDR3: TGCGCCAGCAGCTTGAACAGGCAAAGCAATGAGCAGTTCTTC. It specifies CASSLNRQSNEQFF.

This clone appeared once. This chain connects TRBV10-2 to TRBJ2-7; 7 positions agree with TRBD1. Germline V lookup: CDR1 WSHSY, CDR2 SAAADI. The J segment lost 6 bases and the V segment lost 5 bases, leaving 13 bases of the junction unmatched. CDR3 length equals 15 residues. This CDR3 is CASSPGGAPYTEQYF. CDR3 DNA: TGCGCCAGCAGTCCAGGGGGTGCCCCCTACACCGAGCAGTACTTC.

This chain connects TRBV11-2 to TRBJ1-1; the D is unclear. The CDR3 is made up of 13 amino acids. The germline V and J ends were trimmed by 1 base and 4 bases, with 7 bases remaining between them. In germline, CDR1 is SGHAT, CDR2 FQNNGV. In DNA form, the CDR3 reads TGTGCCAGCAGCTTAGGTTCCGGCACTGAAGCTTTCTTT. This gives the protein CASSLGSGTEAFF.

The chain combines TRBV27 with TRBJ2-2, with 7 bases that match TRBD1. The germline gives CDR1 MNHEY, CDR2 SMNVEV (reference sequence). Germline trimming cut 4 bases from V and 3 bases from J; bases unmatched to any gene: 5. The CDR3 is 15 residues long. The CDR3 DNA sequence: TGTGCCAGCAGTTCGAGGGGGCTATACACCGGGGAGCTGTTTTTT. This gives the protein CASSSRGLYTGELFF.

This chain joins TRBV9 and TRBJ2-1, with 14 bases identical to TRBD2. The CDR3 consists of 18 residues. Germline V gives CDR1 SGDLS, CDR2 YYNGEE. V shed 4 bases and J 7 bases; nucleotides not matched to a gene: 13. The CDR3 region is CASSPDIRLAGGINEQFF. The CDR3, as DNA: TGTGCCAGCAGCCCGGACATTAGACTAGCGGGGGGGATTAATGAGCAGTTCTTC. The complete variable domain, with remaining parts taken from reference TRBV9 and TRBJ2-1, reads DSGVTQTPKHLITATGQRVTLRCSPRSGDLSVYWYQQSLDQGLQFLIQYYNGEERAKGNILERFSAQQFPDLHSELNLSSLELGDSALYFCASSPDIRLAGGINEQFFGPGTRLTVL.

This clone was recorded once. The V and J genes are TRBV28 and TRBJ2-7; D remains ambiguous. V lost 6 bases, J lost 7 bases, and 10 bases lay in between. CDR3 size: 11 residues. The germline CDR1 and CDR2 sequences are MDHEN and SYDVKM. CDR3: CASSVFREQYF. CDR3 bases: TGTGCCAGCAGCGTCTTCCGGGAGCAGTACTTC.

This clone has a count of ten or more. This same CDR3 is encoded by further DNA sequences in the sample. This chain links TRBV7-2 with TRBJ2-7; TRBD2 agrees at 7 bases. Unmatched junction bases numbered 7, after V lost 1 base and J lost 4 bases. This CDR3 is 15 amino acids long. CDR1 and CDR2 (germline): SGHTA, FQGNSA. The CDR3 here is CASSLGDGGLYEQYF. The CDR3 nucleotides read TGTGCCAGCAGCTTAGGGGACGGGGGGTTGTACGAGCAGTACTTC.

The chain uses TRBV6-5 and TRBJ2-7, with 10 bases that match TRBD1. Germline V lookup: CDR1 MNHEY, CDR2 SVGAGI. Trimming cost V 6 bases and J 0 bases; bases outside gene matches: 5. This CDR3 is built from 15 residues. The CDR3 is CASSKGQGSSYEQYF. The CDR3 DNA follows: TGTGCCAGCAGCAAGGGACAGGGGAGCTCCTACGAGCAGTACTTC.

This sequence joins TRBV7-9 and TRBJ2-5, with D possibly matching TRBD2 (6 bases). The length of the CDR3 is 15 residues. Between the trimmed V and J ends, which lost 5 bases and 7 bases, there was a span of 20 bases. CDR1 and CDR2 (germline): SEHNR, FQNEAQ (reference sequence). The CDR3 DNA reads TGTGCCAGCAGCCGATGGGAGGCGGGCCGATGGACCCAGTACTTC. Protein product: CASSRWEAGRWTQYF.

The chain is built from TRBV5-1 and TRBJ1-5; D is perhaps TRBD1 (6 bases). The V end was cut by 0 bases, the J end by 8 bases, with 9 bases between. CDR3 length: 13 amino acids. The germline V gene has CDR1 SGHRS and CDR2 YFSETQ. CDR3 coding DNA: TGCGCCAGCAGCTTGGGGACAGATAAGCCCCAGCATTTT. It translates to CASSLGTDKPQHF.